A single sample gave rise to the 20 T cell receptor beta chains below, sequenced in a study of OX40 agonist ivuxolimab in advanced cancers. Sequencing was performed with immunoSEQ multiplex PCR; in TCRdb, only in-frame clones are kept and a portion is missing. The table lists about 55,000 clones, approximately 83% of them singletons. The starting material was CD4+ or CD8+ T cells sorted from blood, obtained in a trial of the OX40 agonist ivuxolimab. These TCRs come from an adult with an advanced solid tumor such as melanoma, head and neck, liver or kidney cancer.

The CDR3 nucleotides read TGTGCCAGCAGTGAGAGACAGGGGCTCAGCCGTGAAGCTTTCTTT. Its protein product is CASSERQGLSREAFF. The chain couples TRBV6-1 to TRBJ1-1; 8 bases are shared with TRBD1. J lost 7 bases, V lost 3 bases, and 10 bases had no gene match. This CDR3 is built from 15 residues. CDR1 and CDR2 (germline): MNHNS, SASEGT.

The chain joins TRBV7-9 to TRBJ2-5; 7 nucleotides agree with TRBD2. Trimming cost V 2 bases and J 5 bases; bases outside gene matches: 2. In germline, CDR1 is SEHNR, CDR2 FQNEAQ (reference sequence). This CDR3 spans 13 amino acids. The CDR3 is CASSLLGGETQYF. For the CDR3, the DNA is TGTGCCAGCAGCTTACTGGGGGGGGAGACCCAGTACTTC.

The V and J genes are TRBV4-3 and TRBJ2-3; 8 positions match TRBD2. Germline lookup yields CDR1 LGHNA and CDR2 YSLEER. The CDR3 consists of 15 residues. V shed 5 bases and J 8 bases; nucleotides not matched to a gene: 12. As DNA, the CDR3 is TGCGCCAGCAGCTCTGAAGCGGGGGCCCGGGTTACGCAGTATTTT. This encodes CASSSEAGARVTQYF.

This chain's CDR3 is CASSMLSGANVLTF. CDR3 sequence (DNA): TGTGCCAGTAGTATGCTCTCTGGGGCCAACGTCCTGACTTTC. The V gene is TRBV19, the J gene TRBJ2-6, with D unclear. Germline V gene lookup returns CDR1 LNHDA and CDR2 SQIVND (reference sequence). Trimming removed 3 bases from V and 0 bases from J, with 3 bases in between. The CDR3 runs 14 residues.

The chain recombines TRBV5-1 with TRBJ1-2; TRBD1 aligns across 7 bases. The CDR3 is 15 residues long. Germline CDR1 is SGHRS and CDR2 is YFSETQ. The trim removed 2 bases at V and 5 bases at J, leaving 9 bases unmatched. As DNA, the CDR3 is TGCGCCAGCAGCTTTAGGGGACAGAGTATTTATGGCTACACCTTC. Translating it yields CASSFRGQSIYGYTF. Together with reference TRBV5-1 and TRBJ1-2, the CDR3 gives the full variable domain: KAGVTQTPRYLIKTRGQQVTLSCSPISGHRSVSWYQQTPGQGLQFLFEYFSETQRNKGNFPGRFSGRQFSNSRSEMNVSTLELGDSALYLCASSFRGQSIYGYTFGSGTRLTVV.

The V and J genes are TRBV5-5 and TRBJ2-7; D not certain. Germline V lookup: CDR1 SGHKS, CDR2 YYEKEE (reference sequence). Trimming shortened V by 0 bases and J by 4 bases, and 14 bases separated the two germline ends. This CDR3 contains 15 residues. CDR3 nucleotide sequence: TGTGCCAGCAGCTTGGCTCCGAGATTTGGTTACGAGCAGTACTTC. Translated: CASSLAPRFGYEQYF. The complete variable domain, with remaining parts taken from reference TRBV5-5 and TRBJ2-7, reads DAGVTQSPTHLIKTRGQQVTLRCSPISGHKSVSWYQQVLGQGPQFIFQYYEKEERGRGNFPDRFSARQFPNYSSELNVNALLLGDSALYLCASSLAPRFGYEQYFGPGTRLTVT.

This chain links TRBV5-8 with TRBJ2-2; 10 nucleotides agree with TRBD1. There are 15 residues in the CDR3. J gave up 6 bases and V 3 bases, and 5 bases lay outside the gene matches. Germline V gene sequence: CDR1 SGHTS, CDR2 YDEGEE. The DNA for the CDR3 is TGTGCCAGCAGCTGGGACAGGGGTTTCCCCGGGGAGCTGTTTTTT. Translating it yields CASSWDRGFPGELFF.

This clone was counted a single time. The J gene is TRBJ2-1, the V gene TRBV5-6; weak D call: TRBD2 (5 bases). V lost 4 bases and J 10 bases, leaving 12 bases between the germline ends. The CDR3 spans 12 residues. Germline V gene lookup returns CDR1 SGHDT and CDR2 YYEEEE. The CDR3 coding sequence is TGTGCCAGCAGCCCCTGGACTGGGGAGCAGTTCTTC. It specifies CASSPWTGEQFF.

The CDR3 bases are TGCGCCAGCAGCCAAGTAATAGGAGATACGCAGTATTTT. Residues: CASSQVIGDTQYF. The chain employs TRBV4-1 and TRBJ2-3; unclear D gene. This CDR3 is 13 amino acids long. With 1 base removed from V and 5 bases from J, the gap between germline ends came to 7 bases. In germline, CDR1 is MGHRA, CDR2 YSYEKL.

The rearrangement links TRBV29-1 to TRBJ1-3; the D is unclear. V was shortened by 4 bases and J by 7 bases, with 8 bases between the two germline ends. CDR1 is SQVTM and CDR2 is ANQGSEA in the germline V gene. This CDR3 has 11 residues. CDR3 sequence: CSVGRRNTIYF. The CDR3 nucleotides are TGCAGCGTTGGACGAAGGAACACCATATATTTT.

This clone occurred a few times. CDR3 bases: TGTGCCAGCAGTGGAAGGAGGGGTTCTAGCTCCTACGAGCAGTACTTC. Translation gives CASSGRRGSSSYEQYF. The chain links TRBV2 to TRBJ2-7; TRBD2 might be the D (6 bases). The CDR3 has 16 residues. V lost 4 bases, J lost 0 bases, and 16 bases lay in between. Germline V lookup: CDR1 SNHLY, CDR2 FYNNEI.

The chain joins TRBV19 to TRBJ2-1; 8 nucleotides line up with TRBD2. The CDR3 contains 14 residues. V lost 5 bases, J lost 8 bases, and 8 bases stayed unmatched. CDR1 is LNHDA, CDR2 SQIVND, per germline (reference sequence). In DNA, the CDR3 is TGTGCCAGTAGTGAGAGGGGCGGGGGGTATGAGCAGTTCTTC. The encoded protein is CASSERGGGYEQFF. The full variable domain, with the rest looked up from reference TRBV19 and TRBJ2-1, is DGGITQSPKYLFRKEGQNVTLSCEQNLNHDAMYWYRQDPGQGLRLIYYSQIVNDFQKGDIAEGYSVSREKKESFPLTVTSAQKNPTAFYLCASSERGGGYEQFFGPGTRLTVL.

This clone appeared a single time. This chain connects TRBV28 to TRBJ2-5, with 12 bases matching TRBD1. The CDR3 consists of 16 residues. With 3 bases clipped from V and 4 bases from J, the junction kept 6 bases outside the gene matches. Germline values: CDR1 MDHEN, CDR2 SYDVKM. The CDR3 loop is CASSLLGQGALETQYF. DNA of the CDR3: TGTGCCAGCAGTTTGTTGGGACAGGGGGCTTTAGAGACCCAGTACTTC.

The chain uses TRBV7-2 and TRBJ1-1; tentative D call: TRBD1 (5 bases). The germline gives CDR1 SGHTA, CDR2 FQGNSA. The CDR3 is 14 residues long. Trimming stripped 4 bases from V and 1 base from J, with 10 bases between. Here the CDR3 reads CASSYGGENTEAFF. CDR3 nucleotide sequence: TGTGCCAGCAGCTATGGGGGGGAGAACACTGAAGCTTTCTTT.

This chain joins TRBV7-3 and TRBJ2-3; unclear D gene. Germline lookup yields CDR1 SGHTA and CDR2 FQGTGA. V lost 3 bases to trimming and J lost 3 bases, with 7 bases between them. The CDR3 has 13 amino acids. The CDR3 nucleotides are TGTGCCAGCAGCTTGGACCTGACAGATACGCAGTATTTT. Encoded protein: CASSLDLTDTQYF.

The genes are TRBV7-9 and TRBJ2-6; 7 positions match TRBD1. This CDR3 has 15 residues. V shed 5 bases, J shed 2 bases, and the junction held 3 bases outside the gene matches. Germline loops: CDR1 SEHNR, CDR2 FQNEAQ (reference sequence). In DNA form, the CDR3 reads TGTGCCAGCAGCATTACAGGGGCTGGGGCCAACGTCCTGACTTTC. Translation: CASSITGAGANVLTF.

V usage is TRBV7-3 and J usage is TRBJ2-3; 7 nucleotides line up with TRBD1. Germline-derived CDR1 and CDR2 are SGHTA and FQGTGA. J gave up 0 bases and V 2 bases, and 5 bases lay outside the gene matches. The CDR3 consists of 16 residues. In DNA form, the CDR3 reads TGTGCCAGCAGCTTACGTCCAGGGGGAAGCACAGATACGCAGTATTTT. It encodes CASSLRPGGSTDTQYF.

The V call is TRBV7-8, the J call TRBJ1-2, with D possibly matching TRBD1 (5 bases). V shed 2 bases and J shed 4 bases, with 8 bases lying between them. Germline V CDR1 and CDR2: SGHVS, FQNEAQ. The CDR3 has 13 residues. CDR3 sequence reads: CASSLWGSYGYTF. As DNA, the CDR3 is TGTGCCAGCAGCTTATGGGGGAGCTATGGCTACACCTTC. The variable domain in full, completed from reference TRBV7-8 and TRBJ1-2, reads GAGVSQSPRYKVAKRGQDVALRCDPISGHVSLFWYQQALGQGPEFLTYFQNEAQLDKSGLPSDRFFAERPEGSVSTLKIQRTQQEDSAVYLCASSLWGSYGYTFGSGTRLTVV.

This clone was detected a few times. The gene calls are TRBV7-7 and TRBJ2-3; D ambiguous. This CDR3 has 16 residues. From germline, CDR1 is SSHAT and CDR2 FNYEAQ (reference sequence). Trimming removed 5 bases from V and 6 bases from J, with 21 bases in between. The CDR3 coding sequence is TGTGCCAGCAGCCCCGACATCCCCACAGAGTTCGATACGCAGTATTTT. It encodes CASSPDIPTEFDTQYF. The full variable domain, its missing parts supplied by reference TRBV7-7 and TRBJ2-3, is GAGVSQSPRYKVTKRGQDVTLRCDPISSHATLYWYQQALGQGPEFLTYFNYEAQPDKSGLPSDRFSAERPEGSISTLTIQRTEQRDSAMYRCASSPDIPTEFDTQYFGPGTRLTVL.

The rearrangement links TRBV19 to TRBJ2-1; D uncertain. Per germline, CDR1 LNHDA and CDR2 SQIVND (reference sequence). CDR3 size: 14 residues. Between the trimmed V and J ends, which lost 3 bases and 2 bases, there was a span of 8 bases. CDR3 amino acids: CASSMGYPYNEQFF. As DNA, the CDR3 is TGTGCCAGTAGTATGGGCTACCCCTACAATGAGCAGTTCTTC.